These 3 T cell receptor beta chains originate from one sample sequenced in a study of CD8+ T cells in alopecia areata. RNA was extracted and reverse transcribed into cDNA as the sequencing template. Using immunoSEQ multiplex PCR, the repertoire was profiled, and TCRdb retains in-frame clones only, with some absent. The repertoire holds about 200,000 clones, with approximately 53% as singletons. Material for sequencing was CD8+ T cells sorted from blood. These receptors were obtained from a human donor in good health.

The J gene is TRBJ1-3, the V gene TRBV4-1, with 9 bases aligning to TRBD1. Germline trimming cut 1 base from V and 3 bases from J; bases unmatched to any gene: 4. Germline V gene lookup returns CDR1 MGHRA and CDR2 YSYEKL. The CDR3 consists of 16 residues. This CDR3 reads CASSQATGGDGNTIYF. CDR3 DNA: TGCGCCAGCAGCCAAGCTACAGGGGGCGATGGAAACACCATATATTTT.

The rearrangement links TRBV29-1 to TRBJ1-1, with D unclear. The CDR3 covers 8 residues. Germline V CDR1 and CDR2: SQVTM, ANQGSEA. The V end was cut by 8 bases, the J end by 11 bases, with 9 bases between. CDR3 region: CSISDAFF. The DNA of the CDR3 is TGCAGCATCTCGGATGCTTTCTTT.

The CDR3 bases are TGTGCCAGCAGCCTAGCCGGGGATGCCTACGAGCAGTACTTC. Amino acids: CASSLAGDAYEQYF. This chain links TRBV11-2 with TRBJ2-7; a possible D gene is TRBD2 (5 bases). The CDR3 extends over 14 amino acids. Looked up from germline, CDR1 is SGHAT and CDR2 is FQNNGV. V lost 5 bases, J lost 2 bases, and 13 bases lay in between.